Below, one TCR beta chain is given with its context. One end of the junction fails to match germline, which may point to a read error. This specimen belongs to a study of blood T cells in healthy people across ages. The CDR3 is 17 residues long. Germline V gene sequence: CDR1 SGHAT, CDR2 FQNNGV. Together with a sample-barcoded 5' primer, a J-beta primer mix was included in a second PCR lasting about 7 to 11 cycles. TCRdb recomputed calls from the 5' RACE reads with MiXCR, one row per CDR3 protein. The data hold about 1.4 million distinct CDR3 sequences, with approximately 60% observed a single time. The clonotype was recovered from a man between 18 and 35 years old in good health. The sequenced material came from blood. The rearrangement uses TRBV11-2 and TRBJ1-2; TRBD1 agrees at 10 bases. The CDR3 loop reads CASRRWTGGPLNYGYTF. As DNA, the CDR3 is TGCGCCAGCCGAAGATGGACAGGGGGGCCCCTTAACTATGGCTACACCTTC.